The next 17 T cell receptor beta chains were all read from a single sample in a study of T cells in Graves' hyperthyroidism and ophthalmopathy. RNA transcripts provided the source from which TCR beta CDR3 regions were amplified. RT-PCR in the first round (using the HTBI primer set) targeted the TCR CDR3. TCRdb reprocessed the multiplex PCR reads via MiXCR and lists one record per CDR3 protein. Counted here are a few hundred thousand distinct CDR3 sequences, roughly 14% occurring once; the ten biggest clones make up under 7.5%. The sequencing sample was made of blood. All receptors come from a woman in her 30s with Graves' hyperthyroidism.

This clonotype was seen at least ten times. The rearrangement joins TRBV7-8 to TRBJ2-7; D is unclear. The CDR3 contains 14 residues. The V and J ends lost 1 base and 6 bases respectively, with 13 bases between them. The V gene's germline CDR1 is SGHVS and CDR2 FQNEAQ. The CDR3 DNA follows: TGTGCCAGCAGCTTAGAGAGATTGGTCGGCGAGCAGTACTTC. Amino acid sequence: CASSLERLVGEQYF.

This clonotype was detected many times. The chain links TRBV24-1 to TRBJ1-1; possible D gene TRBD1, 5 bases. This CDR3 contains 14 residues. Germline CDR1 KGHDR, CDR2 SFDVKD. The V end lost 12 bases, the J end lost 2 bases, and 18 bases lay between the germline ends. This CDR3 reads CAARSTGRNTEAFF. CDR3 DNA: TGTGCCGCAAGAAGTACGGGGCGCAACACTGAAGCTTTCTTT.

This clonotype was counted ten times or more. This sequence joins TRBV11-2 and TRBJ2-3, with 8 bases fitting TRBD2. Trimming at V came to 5 bases and at J to 4 bases, leaving 8 bases not matched to a gene. Germline CDR1 is SGHAT and CDR2 is FQNNGV. The CDR3 contains 15 residues. The CDR3 sequence is CASSRYSGEADTQYF. CDR3 bases: TGTGCCAGCAGCCGTTATAGCGGGGAAGCAGATACGCAGTATTTT.

This clonotype was observed at least ten times. The rearrangement links TRBV11-1 to TRBJ1-3, with D maybe TRBD1 (5 bases). This CDR3 contains 17 residues. Germline CDR1 SGHAT, CDR2 FQDESV (reference sequence). Trimming pared 3 bases from V and 0 bases from J, leaving 15 bases between. The CDR3 is CASSFKGRPSSGNTIYF. In DNA, the CDR3 is TGTGCCAGCAGCTTCAAGGGACGCCCTTCCTCTGGAAACACCATATATTTT.

This clonotype was recorded at least ten times. The rearrangement joins TRBV10-3 to TRBJ2-2, with 10 bases aligning to TRBD1. The CDR3 totals 16 residues. The V gene end was trimmed by 6 bases and the J gene end by 5 bases; junction bases not matched to a gene: 9. Germline V gene data show CDR1 as ENHRY and CDR2 as SYGVKD. In DNA, the CDR3 is TGTGCCATCAGGACAGGGGGCGCACTGGAGACCGGGGAGCTGTTTTTT. Translation: CAIRTGGALETGELFF.

This clonotype was recorded many times. V gene TRBV6-1 combines with J gene TRBJ2-7; perhaps D is TRBD1 or TRBD2 (5 bases each). With 6 bases removed from V and 2 bases from J, the gap between germline ends came to 14 bases. Germline V lookup: CDR1 MNHNS, CDR2 SASEGT. The CDR3 contains 14 residues. Here the CDR3 reads CASRPLGTPYEQYF. The CDR3 bases are TGTGCCAGCAGGCCTCTCGGGACCCCCTACGAGCAGTACTTC.

In this sample, this clonotype turned up a few times. V is TRBV30 and J is TRBJ2-7; 7 bases line up with TRBD1. Germline CDR1 and CDR2: GTSNPN and SVGIG (reference sequence). The CDR3 contains 13 residues. The ends lost 5 bases at V and 6 bases at J; junction bases unmatched: 10. DNA of the CDR3: TGTGCCTGGCAGACAGGGATCAGGGGCGAGCAGTACTTC. It is translated as CAWQTGIRGEQYF.

This clonotype was seen repeatedly, ten times or more. The chain uses TRBV3-1 and TRBJ2-3; no clear D. The CDR3 runs 15 residues. The V end was cut by 0 bases, the J end by 3 bases, with 10 bases between. Germline V lookup: CDR1 LGHDT, CDR2 YNNKEL (reference sequence). The DNA of the CDR3 is TGTGCCAGCAGCCAAGACAGGTCCGGTACAGATACGCAGTATTTT. Its translation: CASSQDRSGTDTQYF.

This clonotype was detected ten times or more. J is TRBJ2-3 and V is TRBV11-2; D may be TRBD1 or TRBD2 (5 bases each). CDR1 is SGHAT and CDR2 is FQNNGV in the germline V gene. The CDR3 runs to 14 residues. The V end lost 3 bases, the J end lost 6 bases, and 13 bases lay between the germline ends. CDR3 loop: CASSFEGSMDTQYF. The CDR3 nucleotides are TGTGCCAGCAGCTTCGAGGGGAGTATGGATACGCAGTATTTT.

This clonotype occurred many times. Written as DNA, the CDR3 is TGTGCCAGCAGTGGGACAGGGGAGCCTACTGAAGCTTTCTTT. Residues: CASSGTGEPTEAFF. The genes are TRBV27 and TRBJ1-1; 10 bases are a match to TRBD1. This CDR3 comprises 14 residues. Germline V gene sequence: CDR1 MNHEY, CDR2 SMNVEV (reference sequence). Trimming took 5 bases from V and 5 from J; bases not matched to a gene: 5.

The sample holds a few counts of this clonotype. This rearrangement joins TRBV13 to TRBJ1-2; D gene ambiguous. Germline V CDR1 and CDR2: PRHDT, FYEKMQ (reference sequence). The V end lost 4 bases, the J end lost 11 bases, and 23 bases lay between the germline ends. The CDR3 has 15 amino acids. The DNA of the CDR3 is TGTGCCAGCAGCTCGACGGAGGTCAATTCTATGCGGTACACCTTC. This sequence encodes CASSSTEVNSMRYTF.

This sequence joins TRBV9 and TRBJ2-3; 10 bases are shared with TRBD2. The ends lost 0 bases at V and 2 bases at J; junction bases unmatched: 6. Germline-derived CDR1 and CDR2 are SGDLS and YYNGEE. The CDR3 sequence is 17 residues long. The CDR3 reads CASSVGPAGGHTDTQYF. CDR3 coding DNA: TGTGCCAGCAGCGTAGGGCCAGCGGGAGGGCACACAGATACGCAGTATTTT.

There are a few counts of this clonotype. The rearrangement uses TRBV4-1 and TRBJ1-2; TRBD1 is a possible D gene (5 bases). Germline lookup yields CDR1 MGHRA and CDR2 YSYEKL. This CDR3 has 18 amino acids. Trimming cost V 0 bases and J 2 bases, with 19 bases left between them. The CDR3 coding sequence is TGCGCCAGCAGCCAAGATATTATTGAGGAGGGGCTAAACTATGGCTACACCTTC. It is translated as CASSQDIIEEGLNYGYTF.

The sample holds many counts of this clonotype. The gene calls are TRBV18 and TRBJ2-1; 10 bases are shared with TRBD2. The V segment lost 1 base and the J segment 1 base; nucleotides outside the gene matches: 1. This CDR3 is 16 amino acids long. The germline V gene has CDR1 KGHSH and CDR2 LQKENI. CDR3 residues: CASSPQTSGSYNEQFF. In nucleotides, the CDR3 is TGTGCCAGCTCACCACAGACTAGCGGGTCCTACAATGAGCAGTTCTTC.

The CDR3 protein is CASSQLLAGVASEQYF. The CDR3 DNA is TGTGCCAGCTCACAACTCCTAGCGGGAGTAGCTAGCGAGCAGTACTTC. The V gene is TRBV18, the J gene TRBJ2-7, with TRBD2 matching 10 bases. The CDR3 extends over 16 amino acids. With 4 bases clipped from V and 6 bases from J, the junction kept 12 bases outside the gene matches. The germline V gene has CDR1 KGHSH and CDR2 LQKENI. The full variable domain, in which reference TRBV18 and TRBJ2-7 provide the parts outside the CDR3, is NAGVMQNPRHLVRRRGQEARLRCSPMKGHSHVYWYRQLPEEGLKFMVYLQKENIIDESGMPKERFSAEFPKEGPSILRIQQVVRGDSAAYFCASSQLLAGVASEQYFGPGTRLTVT.

This clonotype was seen at least ten times. This sequence joins TRBV2 and TRBJ1-1; D ambiguous. V shed 4 bases and J shed 3 bases, with 9 bases lying between them. Germline-derived CDR1 and CDR2 are SNHLY and FYNNEI. The length of the CDR3 is 13 residues. Here the CDR3 DNA reads TGTGCCAGCAGTGTCCAGTTATACACTGAAGCTTTCTTT. It yields the protein CASSVQLYTEAFF.

This clonotype appeared many times. The CDR3 region is CASSQESAFVAKNIQYF. The CDR3 DNA follows: TGTGCCAGCAGCCAAGAATCGGCATTTGTAGCCAAAAACATTCAGTACTTC. The chain is built from TRBV3-1 and TRBJ2-4; D uncertain. Per the germline V gene, CDR1 is LGHDT and CDR2 is YNNKEL (reference sequence). The CDR3 consists of 17 residues. V lost 0 bases and J 0 bases, leaving 12 bases between the germline ends.